This is a list of T cell receptor beta chains from one sample in a study of PD-L1 blockade in urothelial cancer. Clones were read by immunoSEQ multiplex PCR, and TCRdb kept only the in-frame ones, dropping some. This table has approximately 47,000 clones, 80% to 85% appearing once. Sequenced here: PBMCs, sampled around atezolizumab (anti-PD-L1) treatment. The receptors derive from a man aged 50-60 years with urothelial cancer. CDR3s include the opening cysteine and the closing phenylalanine or tryptophan. Fields, in order: clone size, D gene, CDR3 length, V gene, J gene, CDR3 protein, CDR3 DNA. A D gene is named only where the DNA matches it firmly. Part of the rows lack a size; the others show once, few, many or a class for expanded clones.

.	.	12	TRBV2	TRBJ1-5	CASSEPNQPQHF	TGTGCCAGCAGTGAACCAAATCAGCCCCAGCATTTT
.	.	14	TRBV6-5	TRBJ2-2	CASRRLENTGELFF	TGTGCCAGCAGACGACTAGAGAACACCGGGGAGCTGTTTTTT
.	.	12	TRBV6-6	TRBJ1-5	CASRKQDQPQHF	TGTGCCAGCAGGAAACAGGATCAGCCCCAGCATTTT
.	TRBD1	16	TRBV6-5	TRBJ1-6	CASSYSLGQVNSPLHF	TGTGCCAGCAGTTACTCGCTGGGACAGGTTAATTCACCCCTCCACTTT
.	.	16	TRBV9	TRBJ2-2	CASSWGQGSDTGELFF	TGTGCCAGCAGCTGGGGTCAGGGATCCGACACCGGGGAGCTGTTTTTT
.	TRBD2	19	TRBV7-7	TRBJ2-1	CASSLILAGGPYVYNEQFF	TGTGCTAGCAGCTTAATACTAGCGGGAGGACCCTACGTCTACAATGAGCAGTTCTTC
few	.	13	TRBV2	TRBJ1-5	CASIDRPNQPQHF	TGTGCCAGCATCGACAGACCCAATCAGCCCCAGCATTTT
.	TRBD2	14	TRBV5-1	TRBJ2-3	CASTTSGSTDTQYF	TGCGCCAGCACAACTAGCGGGAGTACAGATACGCAGTATTTT
few	.	13	TRBV5-1	TRBJ1-6	CASSLAEHSPLHF	TGCGCCAGCAGCTTAGCGGAACATTCACCCCTCCACTTT
.	TRBD2	16	TRBV7-2	TRBJ2-1	CASSPWTSGVYNEQFF	TGTGCCAGCAGCCCCTGGACTAGCGGCGTCTACAATGAGCAGTTCTTC
.	TRBD1	15	TRBV5-6	TRBJ1-2	CASTFQPGQVYGYTF	TGTGCCAGCACCTTCCAGCCGGGACAGGTCTATGGCTACACCTTC
.	.	15	TRBV6-1	TRBJ1-5	CASSEALAATQPQHF	TGTGCCAGCAGTGAAGCGCTGGCCGCCACTCAGCCCCAGCATTTT
.	.	14	TRBV15	TRBJ2-1	CATSRDSSFNEQFF	TGTGCCACCAGCAGAGATTCCAGTTTCAATGAGCAGTTCTTC
once	TRBD1	16	TRBV5-1	TRBJ2-1	CASRIGTAKNYNEQFF	TGCGCCAGCAGGATAGGGACAGCAAAGAATTACAATGAGCAGTTCTTC
.	TRBD2	13	TRBV7-8	TRBJ2-5	CASGGGRGETQYF	TGTGCCAGCGGGGGGGGTAGGGGAGAGACCCAGTACTTC
.	.	14	TRBV13	TRBJ1-2	CASSLGGLIYGYTF	TGTGCCAGCAGCTTAGGTGGCCTTATATATGGCTACACCTTC
.	TRBD1	19	TRBV19	TRBJ2-3	CASSRGQGLGVHSTDTQYF	TGTGCCAGTAGTAGGGGACAGGGGTTGGGGGTCCATAGCACAGATACGCAGTATTTT
.	.	12	TRBV9	TRBJ1-2	CASSATGYGYTF	TGTGCCAGCAGCGCCACAGGTTATGGCTACACCTTC
once	TRBD2	14	TRBV30	TRBJ2-7	CAWKADGGRGEQYF	TGTGCCTGGAAGGCCGATGGCGGGAGGGGTGAGCAGTACTTC
.	TRBD1	16	TRBV19	TRBJ1-5	CASSARGQLSNQPQHF	TGTGCCAGTAGTGCCCGGGGACAGCTTAGCAATCAGCCCCAGCATTTT
.	TRBD2	17	TRBV5-3	TRBJ2-7	CARRHGHTSGRAYEQYF	TGTGCCAGAAGGCACGGACATACTAGCGGGAGGGCCTACGAGCAGTACTTC
.	TRBD1	14	TRBV27	TRBJ1-1	CASSGALTGASSFF	TGTGCCAGCAGTGGGGCACTAACAGGGGCCTCGAGTTTCTTT
.	.	17	TRBV9	TRBJ2-3	CASSSPRGGTSTDTQYF	TGTGCCAGCAGCTCACCAAGGGGGGGGACTAGCACAGATACGCAGTATTTT
.	.	13	TRBV18	TRBJ2-5	CASSPTGEGTQYF	TGTGCCAGCTCACCCACGGGGGAAGGGACCCAGTACTTC
.	TRBD1	16	TRBV16	TRBJ1-6	CASSQLGTGVESPLHF	TGTGCCAGCAGCCAATTGGGGACAGGGGTAGAATCACCCCTCCACTTT
few	TRBD1	16	TRBV6-6	TRBJ1-3	CASSSNPGQGEDTIYF	TGTGCCAGCAGTTCCAACCCAGGACAGGGTGAAGACACCATATATTTT
.	.	16	TRBV5-6	TRBJ1-5	CASSPGTGHSNQPQHF	TGTGCCAGCAGCCCTGGCACAGGGCATAGCAATCAGCCCCAGCATTTT
.	.	14	TRBV7-9	TRBJ1-2	CASSPTTGTDGYTF	TGTGCCAGCAGCCCGACTACAGGGACGGATGGCTACACCTTC
.	TRBD1	14	TRBV10-3	TRBJ2-3	CAISDRGRSDTQYF	TGTGCCATCTCGGACAGGGGGAGATCAGATACGCAGTATTTT
.	.	13	TRBV18	TRBJ1-1	CASSPRENTEAFF	TGTGCCAGCTCACCACGAGAAAACACTGAAGCTTTCTTT
.	.	12	TRBV5-1	TRBJ1-2	CASSSDSYGYTF	TGCGCCAGCAGCTCAGACAGCTATGGCTACACCTTC
.	.	13	TRBV7-3	TRBJ1-5	CASSRDRNQPQHF	TGTGCCAGCAGCCGTGACAGAAATCAGCCCCAGCATTTT
few	.	14	TRBV7-7	TRBJ2-7	CASSFGTGSYEQYF	TGTGCTAGCAGCTTCGGGACTGGGTCCTACGAGCAGTACTTC
.	TRBD2	16	TRBV2	TRBJ2-4	CASSDETSGLRYIQYF	TGTGCCAGCAGCGATGAGACTAGCGGTCTAAGGTACATTCAGTACTTC
few	TRBD1	14	TRBV28	TRBJ1-6	CASSLGQAISPLHF	TGTGCCAGCAGCCTGGGACAGGCTATTTCACCCCTCCACTTT
.	.	15	TRBV6-6	TRBJ1-3	CASSYSAGVGNTIYF	TGTGCCAGCAGTTACTCAGCAGGGGTCGGAAACACCATATATTTT
.	TRBD2	16	TRBV10-1	TRBJ2-3	CASSPTLTSATDTQYF	TGCGCCAGCAGTCCCACCCTGACTAGCGCCACAGATACGCAGTATTTT
.	.	14	TRBV11-2	TRBJ1-6	CASSSDGGGSPLHF	TGTGCCAGCAGCTCGGACGGGGGTGGTTCACCCCTCCACTTT
.	.	13	TRBV19	TRBJ2-5	CASSMSVQETQYF	TGTGCCAGTAGTATGTCTGTTCAAGAGACCCAGTACTTC
.	.	14	TRBV7-3	TRBJ2-7	CASSLAGAGYEQYF	TGTGCCAGCAGCTTAGCGGGGGCGGGTTACGAGCAGTACTTC
.	TRBD1	15	TRBV10-2	TRBJ1-1	CASNGQGASGTEAFF	TGCGCCAGCAACGGACAGGGGGCGTCTGGCACTGAAGCTTTCTTT
.	TRBD1	17	TRBV5-1	TRBJ2-1	CASSPGSGTGGYNEQFF	TGCGCCAGCAGCCCCGGTAGTGGGACAGGGGGCTACAATGAGCAGTTCTTC
.	.	14	TRBV15	TRBJ1-4	CATSRDRGNEKLFF	TGTGCCACCAGCAGAGACAGGGGTAATGAAAAACTGTTTTTT
.	.	12	TRBV10-3	TRBJ2-7	CAISESSYEQYF	TGTGCCATCAGTGAGTCTAGCTACGAGCAGTACTTC
medium-sized	.	14	TRBV6-5	TRBJ1-4	CASSYTQTNEKLFF	TGTGCCAGCAGTTACACCCAGACTAATGAAAAACTGTTTTTT
.	.	13	TRBV5-1	TRBJ2-7	CASRRRVGYEQYF	TGCGCCAGCAGGCGCAGGGTGGGGTACGAGCAGTACTTC